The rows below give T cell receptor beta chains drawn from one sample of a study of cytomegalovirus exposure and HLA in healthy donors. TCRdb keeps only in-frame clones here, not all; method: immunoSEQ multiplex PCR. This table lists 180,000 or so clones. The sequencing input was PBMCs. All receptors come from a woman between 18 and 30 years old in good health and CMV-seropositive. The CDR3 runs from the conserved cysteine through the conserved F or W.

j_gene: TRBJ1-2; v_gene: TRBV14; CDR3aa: CASSLVEGVSYTF
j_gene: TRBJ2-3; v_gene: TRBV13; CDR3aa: CASSLGLAGSTDTQYF
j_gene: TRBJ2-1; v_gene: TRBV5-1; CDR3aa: CASSLQGPTYNEQFF
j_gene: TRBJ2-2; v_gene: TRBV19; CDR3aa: CASSIETGVGTGELFF
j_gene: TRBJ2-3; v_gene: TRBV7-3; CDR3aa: CASSQGGGLAGDTQYF
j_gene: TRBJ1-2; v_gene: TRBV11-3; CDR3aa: CASSLYRMGGYTF
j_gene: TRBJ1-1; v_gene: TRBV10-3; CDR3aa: CAISGTGTNTEAFF
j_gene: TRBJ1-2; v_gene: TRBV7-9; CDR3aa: CASSSYDRGGNGYTF
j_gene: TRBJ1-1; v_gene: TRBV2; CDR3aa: CASRSPATGGLEAFF
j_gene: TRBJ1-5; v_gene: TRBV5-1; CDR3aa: CASSLVGDRSQPQHF